These T cell receptor beta chains were read from a single sample in a study of a mutant IDH1 vaccine in newly diagnosed glioma. The assay was immunoSEQ multiplex PCR, and TCRdb's table has in-frame clones only and misses some. The repertoire holds tens of thousands of clones, with roughly 80% as singletons. Their antigen targets remain unknown. The sequences come from PBMCs, collected from a glioma patient whose treatment included an IDH1 peptide vaccine. The receptors here all came from a man younger than 45 with glioma. Both conserved end residues are part of each CDR3. The order of the fields is J gene, D gene, V gene, clone size, CDR3 protein, CDR3 DNA. A D gene is named only where the DNA matches it firmly. Not all rows give a size; the values are once, few, many and, for expanded clones, a class.

j_call: TRBJ1-1
d_call: -
v_call: TRBV1
clone_size: -
cdr3_aa: CTSSLRGGAVTEAFF
cdr3_nt: TGCACCAGCAGCCTCCGGGGAGGGGCCGTCACTGAAGCTTTCTTT

j_call: TRBJ1-1
d_call: TRBD1
v_call: TRBV4-3
clone_size: -
cdr3_aa: CASSQGTVSEAFF
cdr3_nt: TGCGCCAGCAGCCAGGGGACAGTATCTGAAGCTTTCTTT

j_call: TRBJ1-1
d_call: -
v_call: TRBV30
clone_size: -
cdr3_aa: CAWSVLWDDTEAFF
cdr3_nt: TGTGCCTGGAGTGTACTGTGGGACGACACTGAAGCTTTCTTT

j_call: TRBJ2-3
d_call: TRBD2
v_call: TRBV7-9
clone_size: -
cdr3_aa: CASSSGLAGGTDTQYF
cdr3_nt: TGTGCCAGCAGCTCCGGACTAGCGGGGGGCACAGATACGCAGTATTTT

j_call: TRBJ1-1
d_call: -
v_call: TRBV6-1
clone_size: -
cdr3_aa: CASSREMNTEAFF
cdr3_nt: TGTGCCAGCAGCCGGGAGATGAACACTGAAGCTTTCTTT

j_call: TRBJ2-3
d_call: -
v_call: TRBV9
clone_size: -
cdr3_aa: CASSVGGPDTQYF
cdr3_nt: TGTGCCAGCAGCGTGGGCGGGCCAGATACGCAGTATTTT

j_call: TRBJ1-2
d_call: -
v_call: TRBV29-1
clone_size: -
cdr3_aa: CSVEGYGNYGYTF
cdr3_nt: TGCAGCGTTGAAGGCTACGGTAATTATGGCTACACCTTC

j_call: TRBJ2-7
d_call: TRBD1
v_call: TRBV30
clone_size: -
cdr3_aa: CAWRGQGSSYEQYF
cdr3_nt: TGTGCCTGGAGGGGACAGGGTAGCTCCTACGAGCAGTACTTC

j_call: TRBJ2-3
d_call: TRBD2
v_call: TRBV2
clone_size: few
cdr3_aa: CASSREARGTGGDTQYF
cdr3_nt: TGTGCCAGCAGCCGGGAGGCGCGGGGGACCGGCGGAGATACGCAGTATTTT

j_call: TRBJ2-3
d_call: -
v_call: TRBV9
clone_size: -
cdr3_aa: CASSPELPSTDTQYF
cdr3_nt: TGTGCCAGCAGCCCAGAGCTCCCTAGCACAGATACGCAGTATTTT

j_call: TRBJ2-7
d_call: -
v_call: TRBV2
clone_size: -
cdr3_aa: CASRLTGYEQYF
cdr3_nt: TGTGCCAGCAGACTGACAGGCTACGAGCAGTACTTC